Below are 27 T cell receptor beta chains sequenced from a single sample in a study of T-cell memory formation after mild COVID-19. TCRdb analysed the 5' RACE reads with MiXCR anew, one entry per CDR3 protein. The sample includes approximately 250,000 distinct CDR3 sequences, approximately 16% seen only once; the top ten take 20% to 25%. Sequencing was performed on PBMCs or a T cell subset sorted from them (not recorded which). Receptor source: a man aged 18 to 30 who had mild COVID-19 (a few samples of this study predate the infection). Cell type and time point are not known.

This chain connects TRBV6-2 or TRBV6-3 to TRBJ2-7; 9 positions agree with TRBD2. CDR1 MNHEY and CDR2 SVGEGT come from the germline V gene. The CDR3 is made up of 13 amino acids. Unmatched junction bases numbered 2, after V lost 6 bases and J lost 2 bases. CDR3 in amino acids: CASRERGAYEQYF. Here the CDR3 DNA reads TGTGCCAGCAGGGAGCGGGGGGCCTACGAGCAGTACTTC.

The sample holds a few counts of this clonotype. The V and J genes are TRBV19 and TRBJ1-6; no firm D call. The CDR3 totals 14 residues. Germline V gene data show CDR1 as LNHDA and CDR2 as SQIVND (reference sequence). Between the trimmed V and J ends, which lost 6 bases and 9 bases, there was a span of 15 bases. The CDR3 DNA is TGTGCCAGTAGAAGGTCCTCCGGCGGTTCACCCCTCCACTTT. Protein sequence: CASRRSSGGSPLHF.

The chain combines TRBV21-1 with TRBJ2-3; no check of the table's D call, TRBD2, against the DNA was made. TRBV21-1 is a pseudogene locus. The CDR3 has 17 amino acids. CDR3 protein: CASSKRTGTSILDTQYF. CDR3 nucleotides: TGTGCCAGCAGCAAACGGACCGGGACTAGCATATTAGATACGCAGTATTTT.

This clonotype showed up just a few times. This chain links TRBV20-1 with TRBJ1-2, with D perhaps matching TRBD1 (5 bases). V was cut by 5 bases and J by 5 bases, with 12 bases left in between. CDR1 and CDR2 from the germline V gene are DFQATT and SNEGSKA (reference sequence). This CDR3 comprises 12 residues. CDR3 bases: TGCAGTGCTTTTCGGGGCTTATATGGCTACACCTTC. Translation: CSAFRGLYGYTF.

A few counts support this clonotype. V gene TRBV20-1 combines with J gene TRBJ2-2; 7 bases fit TRBD2. The length of the CDR3 is 15 residues. Germline V gene sequence: CDR1 DFQATT, CDR2 SNEGSKA (reference sequence). V lost 4 bases and J lost 8; bases outside the gene matches: 13. The CDR3 sequence: CSAIPPGGSHGELFF. CDR3 nucleotide sequence: TGCAGTGCTATCCCCCCGGGGGGATCGCATGGGGAGCTGTTTTTT.

V gene TRBV20-1 combines with J gene TRBJ2-2; 7 bases match TRBD2. CDR3 length: 17 residues. V shed 1 base, J shed 6 bases, and the junction held 14 bases outside the gene matches. Germline assignment: CDR1 DFQATT and CDR2 SNEGSKA (reference sequence). CDR3 in DNA: TGCAGTGCTAGAGGGGGGGGAGCGTTTTATGAAGCCGGGGAGCTGTTTTTT. It is translated as CSARGGGAFYEAGELFF.

This chain links TRBV24-1 with TRBJ1-5; 8 bases line up with TRBD1. The J segment lost 4 bases and the V segment lost 3 bases, leaving 4 bases of the junction unmatched. This CDR3 comprises 15 residues. Germline CDR1 and CDR2: KGHDR and SFDVKD. The CDR3 nucleotides read TGTGCCACCAGTGATCGACAGGGGAATAATCAGCCCCAGCATTTT. Translating it yields CATSDRQGNNQPQHF.

The chain is built from TRBV5-5 and TRBJ2-3; 14 nucleotides align to TRBD2. The CDR3 runs to 18 residues. Germline V gene lookup returns CDR1 SGHKS and CDR2 YYEKEE (reference sequence). With 4 bases clipped from V and 2 bases from J, the junction kept 9 bases outside the gene matches. The CDR3 spells CASSRPGLAGEITDTQYF. Here the CDR3 DNA reads TGTGCCAGCAGCCGTCCGGGACTAGCGGGGGAGATCACAGATACGCAGTATTTT.

This clonotype turned up a few times. CDR3 DNA sequence: TGCGCCAGCAGCCAATCTCAAGAACCCTGGGATACGCAGTATTTT. Its translation: CASSQSQEPWDTQYF. The chain combines TRBV4-1 with TRBJ2-3; D gene unclear. Germline values: CDR1 MGHRA, CDR2 YSYEKL. The CDR3 has 15 amino acids. Between the trimmed V and J ends, which lost 2 bases and 6 bases, there was a span of 15 bases.

This clonotype was detected only a few times. The rearrangement links TRBV7-2 to TRBJ2-1; 10 bases are shared with TRBD2. The CDR3 is made up of 15 amino acids. V lost 6 bases to trimming and J lost 8 bases; unmatched junction nucleotides: 10. Germline assignment: CDR1 SGHTA and CDR2 FQGNSA. CDR3 amino acids: CASRPSGGALDEQFF. The CDR3 DNA is TGTGCCAGCAGGCCAAGCGGGGGGGCACTAGATGAGCAGTTCTTC.

This clonotype has at least ten counts. V is TRBV7-2 and J is TRBJ1-1; D perhaps matches TRBD1 (5 bases). V was cut by 2 bases and J by 4 bases, with 8 bases left in between. CDR3 length equals 13 residues. Germline V lookup: CDR1 SGHTA, CDR2 FQGNSA. CDR3 residues: CASSLQGSTEAFF. The CDR3 nucleotides are TGTGCCAGCAGCTTACAGGGTAGCACTGAAGCTTTCTTT.

This clonotype has a count of ten or more. The chain is built from TRBV12-3 or TRBV12-4 and TRBJ2-3, with 10 bases matching TRBD1. V trimming: 7 bases; J trimming: 6 bases; junction bases outside the gene matches: 4. The CDR3 is 13 amino acids. The CDR3 DNA is TGTGCCAGCACCAAGGGACAGGGGGATACGCAGTATTTT. It translates to CASTKGQGDTQYF.

Worth noting for this clonotype: Relative to the germline gene, one junction end is altered; a read error may explain this. The gene calls are TRBV11-2 and TRBJ2-3; the match to TRBD2 covers 15 bases. The CDR3 contains 21 residues. Germline values: CDR1 SGHAT, CDR2 FQNNGV. This chain's CDR3 is CVSSLDPHGLAGGDSTDTQYF. DNA of the CDR3: TGTGTCAGCAGCTTAGATCCCCACGGACTAGCGGGGGGGGACAGCACAGATACGCAGTATTTT. Using reference TRBV11-2 and TRBJ2-3 for the parts outside the CDR3, the full variable domain is EAGVAQSPRYKIIEKRQSVAFWCNPISGHATLYWYQQILGQGPKLLIQFQNNGVVDDSQLPKDRFSAERLKGVDSTLKIQPAKLEDSAVYLCVSSLDPHGLAGGDSTDTQYFGPGTRLTVL.

V and J are TRBV28 and TRBJ2-2, with D unclear. The CDR3 runs to 13 residues. V lost 7 bases and J 0 bases, leaving 6 bases between the germline ends. CDR1 and CDR2 (germline): MDHEN, SYDVKM. The chain's CDR3 is CASKHPNTGELFF. The CDR3 region has the DNA TGTGCCAGCAAGCATCCGAACACCGGGGAGCTGTTTTTT.

V is TRBV6-1 and J is TRBJ2-7; possibly TRBD2 for D (6 bases). Germline V gives CDR1 MNHNS, CDR2 SASEGT. The V gene lost 0 bases and the J gene lost 2 bases, with 8 bases spanning the gap. The CDR3 spans 14 residues. CDR3 in amino acids: CASSEAGGPYEQYF. CDR3 in DNA: TGTGCCAGCAGTGAAGCCGGGGGTCCCTACGAGCAGTACTTC.

The chain uses TRBV6-5 and TRBJ1-5; 7 bases line up with TRBD1. The CDR3 contains 15 residues. V trimming: 6 bases; J trimming: 0 bases; junction bases outside the gene matches: 5. Per germline, CDR1 MNHEY and CDR2 SVGAGI. CDR3 nucleotide sequence: TGTGCCAGCAGGGCGGGACAGTATAGCAATCAGCCCCAGCATTTT. Its translation: CASRAGQYSNQPQHF.

This clonotype was recorded a few times. V is TRBV7-2 and J is TRBJ2-3, with 8 bases identical to TRBD2. The length of the CDR3 is 15 residues. J was trimmed by 1 base and V by 5 bases; bases with no gene match: 5. Germline CDR1 and CDR2: SGHTA and FQGNSA. The CDR3 loop is CASSAGTSRTDTQYF. DNA of the CDR3: TGTGCCAGCAGCGCCGGGACTAGTCGCACAGATACGCAGTATTTT. The entire variable domain, with the rest obtained from reference TRBV7-2 and TRBJ2-3, is as follows: GAGVSQSPSNKVTEKGKDVELRCDPISGHTALYWYRQSLGQGLEFLIYFQGNSAPDKSGLPSDRFSAERTGGSVSTLTIQRTQQEDSAVYLCASSAGTSRTDTQYFGPGTRLTVL.

Ten or more counts support this clonotype. This chain connects TRBV20-1 to TRBJ1-2, with 7 bases fitting TRBD1. The CDR3 has 13 residues. Germline CDR1 reads DFQATT; CDR2 reads SNEGSKA (reference sequence). The V and J ends lost 5 bases and 4 bases, in that order; junction bases with no gene match: 7. CDR3 sequence (DNA): TGCAGTGCTCGGTACGGACAGGCCTATGGCTACACCTTC. Translating gives CSARYGQAYGYTF.

This clonotype was seen at least ten times. The chain has TRBV7-2 and TRBJ2-4; no firm D call. V shed 0 bases and J shed 0 bases, with 6 bases lying between them. Germline V gives CDR1 SGHTA, CDR2 FQGNSA. This CDR3 has 15 residues. The CDR3 spells CASSLARTAKNIQYF. CDR3 in DNA: TGTGCCAGCAGCTTAGCGAGGACAGCCAAAAACATTCAGTACTTC.

This clonotype was seen a few times. V usage is TRBV6-4 and J usage is TRBJ2-3; D perhaps matches TRBD1 (5 bases). Germline V CDR1 and CDR2: MRHNA, SNTAGT. The V end lost 0 bases, the J end lost 8 bases, and 9 bases lay between the germline ends. The CDR3 has 13 amino acids. CDR3 in amino acids: CASSDSPQGTQYF. In DNA, the CDR3 is TGTGCCAGCAGTGACTCTCCGCAGGGTACGCAGTATTTT.

This clonotype has only a few counts. CDR3 sequence reads: CASSQSPGGEQPQHF. The CDR3 nucleotides read TGCGCCAGCAGCCAATCGCCTGGGGGGGAACAGCCCCAGCATTTT. The J gene is TRBJ1-5, the V gene TRBV4-1; possible D gene TRBD1, 5 bases. Germline V gene lookup returns CDR1 MGHRA and CDR2 YSYEKL. V dropped 2 bases and J dropped 7 bases, with 15 bases sitting between them. The CDR3 sequence is 15 residues long.

This clonotype was detected only a few times. The gene calls are TRBV2 and TRBJ2-6, with D perhaps matching TRBD1 or TRBD2 (5 bases each). CDR1 and CDR2 from the germline V gene are SNHLY and FYNNEI. Between the trimmed V and J ends, which lost 4 bases and 0 bases, there was a span of 7 bases. The CDR3 has 15 residues. CDR3 amino acids: CASSGDPSGANVLTF. The CDR3 DNA follows: TGTGCCAGCAGTGGGGACCCCTCTGGGGCCAACGTCCTGACTTTC.

This clonotype was counted many times. CDR3 in amino acids: CASSLGSLFQETQYF. CDR3 nucleotide sequence: TGTGCCAGCAGCTTAGGGTCCCTGTTCCAAGAGACCCAGTACTTC. J is TRBJ2-5 and V is TRBV7-2; no firm D call. Between the trimmed V and J ends, which lost 1 base and 1 base, there was a span of 10 bases. The CDR3 consists of 15 residues. Germline CDR1 reads SGHTA; CDR2 reads FQGNSA.

This clonotype was detected a few times. The chain recombines TRBV20-1 with TRBJ2-1, with 12 bases matching TRBD2. Germline CDR1 and CDR2: DFQATT and SNEGSKA (reference sequence). Trimming took 7 bases from V and 5 from J; bases not matched to a gene: 9. The CDR3 totals 15 residues. CDR3 nucleotides: TGCAGTGTGACTAGCGGGGGAGAGGATGACAATGAGCAGTTCTTC. Its protein is CSVTSGGEDDNEQFF.

There are many counts of this clonotype. V gene TRBV4-1 combines with J gene TRBJ1-2, with D tentatively TRBD1 (6 bases). V dropped 3 bases and J dropped 5 bases, with 16 bases sitting between them. In germline, CDR1 is MGHRA, CDR2 YSYEKL. This CDR3 is 15 amino acids long. The CDR3 DNA is TGCGCCAGCAGCCAGGGAAGATGGGGGACATATGGCTACACCTTC. It encodes CASSQGRWGTYGYTF.

This clonotype was detected a few times. The J gene is TRBJ2-1, the V gene TRBV7-6, with TRBD2 matching 7 bases. CDR1 and CDR2 (germline): SGHVS, FNYEAQ. V was pared by 3 bases and J by 9 bases, with 2 bases of the junction left unmatched. The length of the CDR3 is 12 residues. For the CDR3, the DNA is TGTGCCAGCAGCTTTGGGGAGGGTGAGCAGTTCTTC. Its translation: CASSFGEGEQFF.

The chain couples TRBV7-6 to TRBJ2-7; TRBD2 matches 7 bases. This CDR3 region has 17 residues. Unmatched junction bases numbered 13, after V lost 5 bases and J lost 0 bases. From germline, CDR1 is SGHVS and CDR2 FNYEAQ. CDR3 DNA sequence: TGTGCCAGCAGCCCCCGGGGGGTGGGGATTAGCTCCTACGAGCAGTACGTC. It specifies CASSPRGVGISSYEQYV.